This is a list of T cell receptor beta chains from one sample in a study of monozygotic twins with inflammatory bowel disease. Using the 5' RACE reads, TCRdb records one entry per CDR3 protein without DNA. The listing contains around 450,000 distinct CDR3 sequences. Sequencing used blood. The receptors derive from a human donor with ulcerative colitis or Crohn's disease, or a healthy co-twin of an affected twin (not recorded which). The CDR3 runs from the conserved cysteine through the conserved F or W.

V gene: TRBV30; J gene: TRBJ2-1; CDR3 protein: CAWLRFPNEQFF
V gene: TRBV18; J gene: TRBJ1-1; CDR3 protein: CASSFTGPAEAFF
V gene: TRBV29-1; J gene: TRBJ1-5; CDR3 protein: CSGRDNQPQHF
V gene: TRBV2; J gene: TRBJ2-7; CDR3 protein: CASSDGGVEQYF
V gene: TRBV5-1; J gene: TRBJ2-7; CDR3 protein: CASSEIAGGYEQYF
V gene: TRBV6-6; J gene: TRBJ2-5; CDR3 protein: CVSTPSAGETQYF
V gene: TRBV2; J gene: TRBJ2-1; CDR3 protein: CASSEGDFSPQFF
V gene: TRBV7-8; J gene: TRBJ1-4; CDR3 protein: CASSSGEKLFF
V gene: TRBV7-8; J gene: TRBJ2-3; CDR3 protein: CASTVRGRGTDTQYF
V gene: TRBV18; J gene: TRBJ2-2; CDR3 protein: CASSPRQGEDTGELFF
V gene: TRBV7-2; J gene: TRBJ2-7; CDR3 protein: CASSLADLGVYEQYF
V gene: TRBV6-5; J gene: TRBJ1-1; CDR3 protein: CASSYNAAGITEAFF
V gene: TRBV11-1; J gene: TRBJ1-5; CDR3 protein: CASSPPGGVSYSNQPQHF
V gene: TRBV21-1; J gene: TRBJ2-7; CDR3 protein: CASSNKPDSYEQYF
V gene: TRBV5-1; J gene: TRBJ2-2; CDR3 protein: CASSLFSGDTGELFF
V gene: TRBV5-1; J gene: TRBJ1-1; CDR3 protein: CASSRRQGDTEAFF
V gene: TRBV4-1; J gene: TRBJ2-5; CDR3 protein: CASSQVLPPETQYF
V gene: TRBV20-1; J gene: TRBJ2-1; CDR3 protein: CSASGTRGINEQFF
V gene: TRBV18; J gene: TRBJ2-5; CDR3 protein: CASSRAQETQYF
V gene: TRBV7-6; J gene: TRBJ2-2; CDR3 protein: CASKGLAGTNTGELFF
V gene: TRBV30; J gene: TRBJ1-5; CDR3 protein: CACDDRGYNQPQHF
V gene: TRBV6-2/TRBV6-3; J gene: TRBJ2-2; CDR3 protein: CASSSATGELFF
V gene: TRBV2; J gene: TRBJ1-1; CDR3 protein: CASSGTRGNTEAFF
V gene: TRBV5-1; J gene: TRBJ1-2; CDR3 protein: CASSLMGDREGYTF
V gene: TRBV14; J gene: TRBJ1-2; CDR3 protein: CASSYRGGSYGYTF
V gene: TRBV4-2; J gene: TRBJ2-2; CDR3 protein: CASSQGTAELFF
V gene: TRBV15; J gene: TRBJ2-1; CDR3 protein: CATSRGGAIEVEQFF
V gene: TRBV10-3; J gene: TRBJ2-7; CDR3 protein: CAISEPGLAGVGEQYF
V gene: TRBV6-1; J gene: TRBJ1-1; CDR3 protein: CASSITRQQNTEAFF
V gene: TRBV12-3/TRBV12-4; J gene: TRBJ2-5; CDR3 protein: CASSLFVPGTQYF
V gene: TRBV19; J gene: TRBJ2-7; CDR3 protein: CASKGTYSYEQYF
V gene: TRBV27; J gene: TRBJ2-1; CDR3 protein: CASSLPSGRERFF
V gene: TRBV3-1; J gene: TRBJ2-1; CDR3 protein: CASSQASGGAYYNEQFF
V gene: TRBV7-3; J gene: TRBJ2-6; CDR3 protein: CASSLDGQGSGANVLTF
V gene: TRBV2; J gene: TRBJ2-7; CDR3 protein: CASSDLDRAYEQYF
V gene: TRBV7-9; J gene: TRBJ1-1; CDR3 protein: CASSPRTGALNTEAFF
V gene: TRBV19; J gene: TRBJ1-2; CDR3 protein: CASTQGQNYGYTF